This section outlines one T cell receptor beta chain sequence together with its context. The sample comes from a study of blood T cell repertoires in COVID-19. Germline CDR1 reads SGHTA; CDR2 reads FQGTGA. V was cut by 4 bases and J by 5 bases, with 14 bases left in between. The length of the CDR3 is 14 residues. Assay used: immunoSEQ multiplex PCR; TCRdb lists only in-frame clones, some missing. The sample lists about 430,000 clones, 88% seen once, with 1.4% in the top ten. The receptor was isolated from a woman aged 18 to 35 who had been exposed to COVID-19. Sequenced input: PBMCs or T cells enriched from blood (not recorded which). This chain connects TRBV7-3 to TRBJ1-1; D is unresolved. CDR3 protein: CASSWEGEGTEAFF. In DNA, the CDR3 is TGTGCCAGCAGCTGGGAAGGTGAGGGAACTGAAGCTTTCTTT.